The 25 T cell receptor beta chains below all came from one sample that was sequenced in a study of T cell responses to AZD1222 COVID-19 vaccine. Assay: immunoSEQ multiplex PCR; the TCRdb copy retains only in-frame clones and omits some. The profile shows nearly 90,000 clones, 88% of them singletons. This material consisted of peripheral blood, taken on day 0 of MenACWY control vaccination. Receptors were obtained from an adult in good health.

The gene calls are TRBV6-2 or TRBV6-3 and TRBJ2-3; 12 bases fit TRBD2. This CDR3 is 16 amino acids long. Trimming took 5 bases from V and 6 from J; bases not matched to a gene: 9. Germline V gene data show CDR1 as MNHEY and CDR2 as SVGEGT. The CDR3 DNA is TGTGCCAGCAGTCCCACGACTAGCGGGGGCCCGGATACGCAGTATTTT. It yields the protein CASSPTTSGGPDTQYF.

V gene TRBV10-3 combines with J gene TRBJ2-5; TRBD2 matches 10 bases. Per the germline V gene, CDR1 is ENHRY and CDR2 is SYGVKD. V trimming: 6 bases; J trimming: 4 bases; junction bases outside the gene matches: 2. The CDR3 totals 13 residues. The CDR3: CAISLAGAETQYF. In nucleotides, the CDR3 is TGTGCCATCAGCCTAGCGGGGGCAGAGACCCAGTACTTC.

Notes on this clone: A much more abundant neighbour one base away suggests this may be a read error. The chain recombines TRBV5-6 with TRBJ2-1; no firm D call. This CDR3 is built from 12 residues. V lost 2 bases, J lost 5 bases, and 5 bases lay in between. The germline V gene has CDR1 SGHDT and CDR2 YYEEEE. CDR3 nucleotide sequence: TGTGCCAGCAGCTTAGGGAACAATGAGCAGTTCTTC. Protein sequence: CASSLGNNEQFF.

This chain joins TRBV6-6 and TRBJ1-2; D is unresolved. Germline V CDR1 and CDR2: MNHNY, SVGAGI (reference sequence). V gave up 5 bases and J gave up 4 bases, with 5 bases separating them. This CDR3 contains 11 residues. The CDR3 bases are TGTGCCAGCAGTATTAGCTATGGCTACACCTTC. Residues: CASSISYGYTF.

This rearrangement joins TRBV9 to TRBJ2-3; D not resolved. The length of the CDR3 is 13 residues. V was shortened by 7 bases and J by 6 bases, with 15 bases between the two germline ends. CDR1 is SGDLS and CDR2 is YYNGEE in the germline V gene. Here the CDR3 reads CASSRFWADTQYF. DNA for the CDR3: TGTGCCAGCTCCCGTTTTTGGGCGGATACGCAGTATTTT. Complete variable domain (other parts from reference TRBV9 and TRBJ2-3): DSGVTQTPKHLITATGQRVTLRCSPRSGDLSVYWYQQSLDQGLQFLIQYYNGEERAKGNILERFSAQQFPDLHSELNLSSLELGDSALYFCASSRFWADTQYFGPGTRLTVL.

This chain connects TRBV6-1 to TRBJ1-4; D is unresolved. The CDR3 length is 15 residues. Per the germline V gene, CDR1 is MNHNS and CDR2 is SASEGT. V was cut by 2 bases and J by 1 base, with 8 bases left in between. The CDR3 here is CASSEHQQTNEKLFF. The DNA for the CDR3 is TGTGCCAGCAGTGAACACCAGCAAACTAATGAAAAACTGTTTTTT.

V and J are TRBV9 and TRBJ1-3; D not resolved. The germline V and J ends were trimmed by 0 bases and 1 base, with 5 bases remaining between them. Germline V gene sequence: CDR1 SGDLS, CDR2 YYNGEE. The CDR3 contains 14 residues. In nucleotides, the CDR3 is TGTGCCAGCAGCGTAGAGAGTTCTGGAAACACCATATATTTT. It codes for CASSVESSGNTIYF.

J is TRBJ1-2 and V is TRBV5-1; no firm D call. Germline loops: CDR1 SGHRS, CDR2 YFSETQ. CDR3 length equals 15 residues. V was clipped by 3 bases and J by 3 bases, with 15 bases between them. CDR3 DNA: TGCGCCAGCAGCTCAATGGGAGGACGGGACTATGGCTACACCTTC. As protein: CASSSMGGRDYGYTF. The entire variable domain, with the rest obtained from reference TRBV5-1 and TRBJ1-2, is as follows: KAGVTQTPRYLIKTRGQQVTLSCSPISGHRSVSWYQQTPGQGLQFLFEYFSETQRNKGNFPGRFSGRQFSNSRSEMNVSTLELGDSALYLCASSSMGGRDYGYTFGSGTRLTVV.

This sequence joins TRBV6-1 and TRBJ2-5; D is ambiguous. CDR1 and CDR2 from the germline V gene are MNHNS and SASEGT. The CDR3 extends over 13 amino acids. V lost 3 bases and J 5 bases, leaving 10 bases between the germline ends. The CDR3 sequence: CASSDVGLETQYF. The CDR3 coding sequence is TGTGCCAGCAGTGACGTGGGATTGGAGACCCAGTACTTC.

This clone was picked up a small number of times. The chain combines TRBV7-2 with TRBJ2-5; TRBD2 aligns across 10 bases. This CDR3 is 15 amino acids long. In germline, CDR1 is SGHTA, CDR2 FQGNSA. V trimming: 5 bases; J trimming: 4 bases; junction bases outside the gene matches: 7. This CDR3 is CASSLSGGTRETQYF. The CDR3 DNA sequence: TGTGCCAGCAGCCTTAGCGGGGGGACCAGAGAGACCCAGTACTTC.

Only a few counts were recorded for this clone. The chain joins TRBV9 to TRBJ2-7, with a tentative D call TRBD1 (6 bases). Trimming shortened V by 3 bases and J by 4 bases, and 8 bases separated the two germline ends. Per the germline V gene, CDR1 is SGDLS and CDR2 is YYNGEE. The CDR3 consists of 12 residues. CDR3 DNA sequence: TGTGCCAGCAGCGCAACAGGGTACGAGCAGTACTTC. It codes for CASSATGYEQYF. The variable domain in full, completed from reference TRBV9 and TRBJ2-7, reads DSGVTQTPKHLITATGQRVTLRCSPRSGDLSVYWYQQSLDQGLQFLIQYYNGEERAKGNILERFSAQQFPDLHSELNLSSLELGDSALYFCASSATGYEQYFGPGTRLTVT.

This chain uses TRBV4-1 with TRBJ2-2; no definite D call. This CDR3 has 17 residues. Trimming shortened V by 4 bases and J by 0 bases, and 15 bases separated the two germline ends. Germline-derived CDR1 and CDR2 are MGHRA and YSYEKL. The DNA of the CDR3 is TGCGCCAGCAGCCCCCTCCCGGAACCCGCGAACACCGGGGAGCTGTTTTTT. Protein: CASSPLPEPANTGELFF.

The chain carries TRBV6-5 and TRBJ1-5, with 7 bases identical to TRBD1. Losses at the gene ends were 6 bases for V and 3 bases for J; bases not matched to a gene: 5. The CDR3 totals 14 residues. Germline CDR1 reads MNHEY; CDR2 reads SVGAGI. The CDR3 DNA reads TGTGCCAGCAGGGAGGGACAGCACAATCAGCCCCAGCATTTT. Translating it yields CASREGQHNQPQHF.

This chain joins TRBV6-5 and TRBJ2-5, with TRBD2 identical over 14 bases. CDR3 length: 14 amino acids. V dropped 5 bases and J dropped 5; count of bases not matched to a gene: 1. Germline loops: CDR1 MNHEY, CDR2 SVGAGI. CDR3: CASSRLAGGETQYF. CDR3 in DNA: TGTGCCAGCAGTCGACTAGCGGGGGGGGAGACCCAGTACTTC.

V gene TRBV6-5 combines with J gene TRBJ1-4, with a possible D match to TRBD1 (5 bases). Germline V lookup: CDR1 MNHEY, CDR2 SVGAGI. The CDR3 extends over 15 amino acids. Trimming stripped 8 bases from V and 0 bases from J, with 13 bases between. In DNA, the CDR3 is TGTGCCAGCGGGGCAGTGACCGCAACTAATGAAAAACTGTTTTTT. Protein sequence: CASGAVTATNEKLFF.

The chain has TRBV19 and TRBJ1-5; weak D call: TRBD1 (5 bases). V was clipped by 3 bases and J by 9 bases, with 15 bases between them. CDR1 is LNHDA, CDR2 SQIVND, per germline (reference sequence). The CDR3 runs 14 residues. CDR3 DNA: TGTGCCAGTAGTATGGGTGAGGCAGGGCGGCCCCAGCATTTT. Its protein is CASSMGEAGRPQHF.

Written as DNA, the CDR3 is TGTGCCAGCAGCTATACAGGGGTCGAGAGTGGCTACACCTTC. Translated: CASSYTGVESGYTF. J is TRBJ1-2 and V is TRBV11-2; 7 bases are shared with TRBD1. Trimming removed 4 bases from V and 7 bases from J; junction bases left unmatched: 9. This CDR3 region has 14 residues. CDR1 SGHAT and CDR2 FQNNGV come from the germline V gene.

The chain couples TRBV11-3 to TRBJ2-1, with a tentative D call TRBD2 (5 bases). The CDR3 is 19 residues long. Germline assignment: CDR1 SGHNT and CDR2 YENEEA. Between the trimmed V and J ends, which lost 3 bases and 7 bases, there was a span of 28 bases. The DNA for the CDR3 is TGTGCCAGCAGCTTGGGTCGAGGTAAAGGAGGCGAGCCCGGTAATGAGCAGTTCTTC. This encodes CASSLGRGKGGEPGNEQFF.

The V and J genes are TRBV5-6 and TRBJ2-7; no clear D. The V gene lost 3 bases and the J gene lost 1 base, with 14 bases spanning the gap. This CDR3 spans 15 amino acids. CDR1 is SGHDT and CDR2 is YYEEEE in the germline V gene. CDR3 nucleotides: TGTGCCAGCAGCTCGTTGAAAAAACCTTCCTACGAGCAGTACTTC. This gives the protein CASSSLKKPSYEQYF.

The V and J genes are TRBV18 and TRBJ2-5; TRBD2 aligns across 9 bases. Germline-derived CDR1 and CDR2 are KGHSH and LQKENI. After removal of 1 base from V and 4 bases from J, the junction contained 10 bases not matched to a gene. CDR3 length: 17 residues. CDR3 DNA sequence: TGTGCCAGCTCACCACTCGCTCCTTTGCGGGGGGGAGAGACCCAGTACTTC. It yields the protein CASSPLAPLRGGETQYF. Complete variable domain (other parts from reference TRBV18 and TRBJ2-5): NAGVMQNPRHLVRRRGQEARLRCSPMKGHSHVYWYRQLPEEGLKFMVYLQKENIIDESGMPKERFSAEFPKEGPSILRIQQVVRGDSAAYFCASSPLAPLRGGETQYFGPGTRLLVL.

This clone occurred a few times. The rearrangement joins TRBV10-1 to TRBJ2-1; 10 positions match TRBD1. Per germline, CDR1 WNHNN and CDR2 SYGVQD (reference sequence). The CDR3 totals 17 residues. Trimming cost V 2 bases and J 8 bases; bases outside gene matches: 12. The CDR3 region is CASSEPPSDRGLYEQFF. As DNA, the CDR3 is TGCGCCAGCAGTGAGCCCCCGAGTGACAGGGGGCTCTATGAGCAGTTCTTC.

The chain combines TRBV10-1 with TRBJ1-4; D unclear. The CDR3 covers 15 residues. CDR1 is WNHNN, CDR2 SYGVQD, per germline (reference sequence). Trimming cost V 10 bases and J 8 bases, with 23 bases left between them. DNA for the CDR3: TGCGCCACCTTAGGCCTTTCAATTGCCAGGGAAAAACTGTTTTTT. Protein product: CATLGLSIAREKLFF.

The chain uses TRBV6-5 and TRBJ1-1, with 12 nucleotides matching TRBD1. V lost 5 bases to trimming and J lost 7 bases; unmatched junction nucleotides: 5. Germline lookup yields CDR1 MNHEY and CDR2 SVGAGI. The CDR3 covers 14 residues. CDR3 loop: CASSHGTGGFEAFF. The CDR3 DNA sequence: TGTGCCAGCAGTCACGGGACAGGGGGCTTTGAAGCTTTCTTT.

This chain connects TRBV2 to TRBJ2-7, with a tentative D call TRBD1 (6 bases). CDR1 and CDR2 from the germline V gene are SNHLY and FYNNEI. V lost 7 bases and J lost 6, with 22 bases in between. The CDR3 spans 15 residues. The CDR3 DNA is TGTGCCAGCAACCAGTACAGGGATCGGGGTTCCGAGCAGTACTTC. Its translation: CASNQYRDRGSEQYF. The entire variable domain, with the rest obtained from reference TRBV2 and TRBJ2-7, is as follows: EPEVTQTPSHQVTQMGQEVILRCVPISNHLYFYWYRQILGQKVEFLVSFYNNEISEKSEIFDDQFSVERPDGSNFTLKIRSTKLEDSAMYFCASNQYRDRGSEQYFGPGTRLTVT.

The chain recombines TRBV5-1 with TRBJ1-5; a possible D gene is TRBD1 (6 bases). Germline CDR1 and CDR2: SGHRS and YFSETQ. The CDR3 spans 15 residues. Trimming stripped 0 bases from V and 5 bases from J, with 12 bases between. As DNA, the CDR3 is TGCGCCAGCAGCTTGGGGACAGAGAAATATCAGCCCCAGCATTTT. Protein: CASSLGTEKYQPQHF.